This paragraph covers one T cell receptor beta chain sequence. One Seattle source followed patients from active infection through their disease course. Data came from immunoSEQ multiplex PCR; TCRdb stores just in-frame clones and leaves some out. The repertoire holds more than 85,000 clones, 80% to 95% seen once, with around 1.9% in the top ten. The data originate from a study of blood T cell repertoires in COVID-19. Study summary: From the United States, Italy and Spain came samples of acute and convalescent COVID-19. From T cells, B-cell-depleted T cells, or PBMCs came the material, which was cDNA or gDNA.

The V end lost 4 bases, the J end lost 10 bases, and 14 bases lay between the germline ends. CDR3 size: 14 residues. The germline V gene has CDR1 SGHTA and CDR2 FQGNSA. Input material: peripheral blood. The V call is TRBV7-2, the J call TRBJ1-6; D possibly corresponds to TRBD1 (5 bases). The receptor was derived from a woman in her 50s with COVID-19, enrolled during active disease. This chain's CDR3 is CASSYQGGKSPLHF. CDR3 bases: TGTGCCAGCAGCTACCAGGGTGGGAAATCACCCCTCCACTTT.